The next 28 T cell receptor beta chains were all read from a single sample in a study of T cell responses to AZD1222 COVID-19 vaccine. Generated by immunoSEQ multiplex PCR, the TCRdb table keeps only in-frame clones and is missing some. The repertoire holds over 100,000 clones, 88% seen once, with roughly 13% in the top ten. Sequenced material: peripheral blood, taken on day 0 of MenACWY control vaccination. The receptors derive from an adult in good health.

This clone has just one count. The rearrangement uses TRBV7-6 and TRBJ1-4; D is ambiguous. The CDR3 length is 15 residues. V lost 1 base and J 4 bases, leaving 10 bases between the germline ends. Germline CDR1 reads SGHVS; CDR2 reads FNYEAQ. The CDR3 DNA reads TGTGCCAGCAGCTTAGGGCGACAAAGTAATGAAAAACTGTTTTTT. This encodes CASSLGRQSNEKLFF.

J is TRBJ2-3 and V is TRBV19; 7 bases are a match to TRBD2. The CDR3 covers 14 residues. V lost 3 bases and J lost 4; bases outside the gene matches: 4. Germline CDR1 is LNHDA and CDR2 is SQIVND (reference sequence). CDR3 residues: CASSIGGGADTQYF. DNA for the CDR3: TGTGCCAGTAGTATTGGCGGGGGTGCAGATACGCAGTATTTT.

The rearrangement uses TRBV28 and TRBJ1-3, with no clear D. Trimming left V 1 base short and J 0 bases short, with 13 bases between. Germline-derived CDR1 and CDR2 are MDHEN and SYDVKM. This CDR3 has 17 residues. CDR3: CASSLSAGKFSGNTIYF. CDR3 nucleotide sequence: TGTGCCAGCAGTTTATCGGCAGGAAAATTCTCTGGAAACACCATATATTTT.

The gene calls are TRBV7-2 and TRBJ1-1; D unresolved. Trimming stripped 5 bases from V and 7 bases from J, with 17 bases between. CDR3 length equals 14 residues. Germline V lookup: CDR1 SGHTA, CDR2 FQGNSA. CDR3 residues: CASSPPPHDGEAFF. For the CDR3, the DNA is TGTGCCAGCAGCCCCCCCCCTCATGACGGTGAAGCTTTCTTT.

This sequence joins TRBV10-3 and TRBJ2-7; D is ambiguous. The V gene lost 4 bases and the J gene lost 6 bases, with 19 bases spanning the gap. This CDR3 is 15 amino acids long. The germline gives CDR1 ENHRY, CDR2 SYGVKD. This CDR3 reads CAISGMTASTGEQYF. The CDR3 DNA follows: TGTGCCATCAGTGGAATGACGGCTTCTACGGGCGAGCAGTACTTC.

The chain couples TRBV7-2 to TRBJ2-2; the D gene is possibly TRBD2 (6 bases). V was cut by 1 base and J by 0 bases, with 9 bases left in between. CDR3 length: 16 residues. In germline, CDR1 is SGHTA, CDR2 FQGNSA. The CDR3, as DNA: TGTGCCAGCAGCTTAGTAGCGGTCCCGAACACCGGGGAGCTGTTTTTT. As protein: CASSLVAVPNTGELFF.

The CDR3 loop reads CASSLKGSGQPQHF. CDR3 nucleotide sequence: TGTGCCAGCAGCTTAAAAGGGTCGGGTCAGCCCCAGCATTTT. The genes are TRBV7-6 and TRBJ1-5; D is unclear. This CDR3 region has 14 residues. Germline V gene data show CDR1 as SGHVS and CDR2 as FNYEAQ. Deletions cut 2 bases from V and 6 bases from J, with 11 bases between.

This clone was picked up one time. This chain uses TRBV28 with TRBJ2-5, with TRBD1 matching 7 bases. V lost 0 bases, J lost 2 bases, and 9 bases stayed unmatched. The CDR3 has 17 residues. The germline CDR1 and CDR2 sequences are MDHEN and SYDVKM. For the CDR3, the DNA is TGTGCCAGCAGTTTATGGGGCAGAGGACAGGCACAAGAGACCCAGTACTTC. It is translated as CASSLWGRGQAQETQYF.

The chain has TRBV18 and TRBJ1-4; TRBD1 aligns across 10 bases. The CDR3 length is 15 residues. V lost 1 base and J lost 4; bases outside the gene matches: 0. Germline CDR1 and CDR2: KGHSH and LQKENI. The CDR3 is CASSPRTGGNEKLFF. The CDR3 nucleotides read TGTGCCAGCTCACCACGGACAGGGGGTAATGAAAAACTGTTTTTT.

This clone was detected a few times. V usage is TRBV6-5 and J usage is TRBJ1-2; 8 bases map to TRBD1. This CDR3 is built from 14 residues. In germline, CDR1 is MNHEY, CDR2 SVGAGI. The V segment lost 8 bases and the J segment 6 bases; nucleotides outside the gene matches: 11. The CDR3 DNA reads as TGTGCCAGCGTCTTCGAGCAGGGGGCGAATGGCTACACCTTC. Translating gives CASVFEQGANGYTF.

The sample holds a few counts of this clone. The rearrangement links TRBV19 to TRBJ1-5; no clear D gene. This CDR3 contains 12 residues. Trimming took 6 bases from V and 3 from J, leaving 6 bases between them. The V gene's germline CDR1 is LNHDA and CDR2 SQIVND (reference sequence). CDR3 bases: TGTGCCAGTAGGGGCACCAATCAGCCCCAGCATTTT. Its protein product is CASRGTNQPQHF.

The chain links TRBV19 to TRBJ1-6; 8 bases align to TRBD1. The V and J ends lost 9 bases and 9 bases, in that order; junction bases with no gene match: 4. This CDR3 has 12 amino acids. Germline values: CDR1 LNHDA, CDR2 SQIVND (reference sequence). CDR3 in amino acids: CASGQGISPLHF. The CDR3 region has the DNA TGTGCCAGCGGACAGGGCATTTCACCCCTCCACTTT. Full variable domain (outside the CDR3, taken from reference TRBV19 and TRBJ1-6): DGGITQSPKYLFRKEGQNVTLSCEQNLNHDAMYWYRQDPGQGLRLIYYSQIVNDFQKGDIAEGYSVSREKKESFPLTVTSAQKNPTAFYLCASGQGISPLHFGNGTRLTVT.

V and J are TRBV14 and TRBJ1-3; unclear D gene. This CDR3 is 14 amino acids long. Trimming cost V 1 base and J 4 bases, with 8 bases left between them. The germline V gene encodes CDR1 SGHDN and CDR2 FVKESK. The CDR3 DNA follows: TGTGCCAGCAGCCAAGTCGTGGGGGGAAACACCATATATTTT. It translates to CASSQVVGGNTIYF. The entire variable domain, with the rest obtained from reference TRBV14 and TRBJ1-3, is as follows: EAGVTQFPSHSVIEKGQTVTLRCDPISGHDNLYWYRRVMGKEIKFLLHFVKESKQDESGMPNNRFLAERTGGTYSTLKVQPAELEDSGVYFCASSQVVGGNTIYFGEGSWLTVV.

The rearrangement links TRBV27 to TRBJ2-2, with D perhaps matching TRBD2 (5 bases). Germline V gene lookup returns CDR1 MNHEY and CDR2 SMNVEV (reference sequence). CDR3 length: 13 residues. V lost 6 bases and J lost 3, with 8 bases in between. The CDR3 sequence: CASSPGDTGELFF. CDR3 bases: TGTGCCAGCAGCCCCGGGGACACCGGGGAGCTGTTTTTT.

V is TRBV30 and J is TRBJ2-7; 7 bases are shared with TRBD2. Germline V gives CDR1 GTSNPN, CDR2 SVGIG (reference sequence). Trimming cost V 3 bases and J 5 bases; bases outside gene matches: 7. The CDR3 is 13 residues long. CDR3 sequence: CAWSGSGFDEQYF. DNA of the CDR3: TGTGCCTGGAGCGGTAGCGGGTTCGACGAGCAGTACTTC.

This chain uses TRBV7-8 with TRBJ1-1, with 8 bases that match TRBD1. Germline V gene data show CDR1 as SGHVS and CDR2 as FQNEAQ. V lost 0 bases, J lost 0 bases, and 21 bases stayed unmatched. The CDR3 is made up of 22 amino acids. The DNA of the CDR3 is TGTGCCAGCAGCTTAGCGCTCCGGGACAGGCTCACTCATCCTTCCATGAACACTGAAGCTTTCTTT. This sequence encodes CASSLALRDRLTHPSMNTEAFF. The variable domain in full, completed from reference TRBV7-8 and TRBJ1-1, reads GAGVSQSPRYKVAKRGQDVALRCDPISGHVSLFWYQQALGQGPEFLTYFQNEAQLDKSGLPSDRFFAERPEGSVSTLKIQRTQQEDSAVYLCASSLALRDRLTHPSMNTEAFFGQGTRLTVV.

V gene TRBV9 combines with J gene TRBJ2-1; 7 nucleotides agree with TRBD1. Looked up from germline, CDR1 is SGDLS and CDR2 is YYNGEE. There are 13 residues in the CDR3. The junction had 5 bases not matched to a gene; V was cut back by 6 bases and J by 5 bases. CDR3: CASTLTGDNEQFF. The CDR3 DNA is TGTGCCAGCACCCTCACAGGGGACAATGAGCAGTTCTTC.

The V and J genes are TRBV3-1 (or the pseudogene TRBV3-2) and TRBJ1-5; unclear D gene. CDR3 length equals 11 residues. The V and J ends lost 0 bases and 16 bases respectively, with 10 bases between them. CDR1 is LGHDT, CDR2 YNNKEL, per germline (reference sequence). CDR3 residues: CASSQDRIIHF. DNA for the CDR3: TGTGCCAGCAGCCAAGACAGAATCATCCATTTT.

The V call is TRBV10-3, the J call TRBJ2-7; D might be TRBD1 or TRBD2, each matching 5 bases. CDR3 length: 15 residues. Germline CDR1 is ENHRY and CDR2 is SYGVKD. Trimming took 6 bases from V and 2 from J, leaving 17 bases between them. In DNA form, the CDR3 reads TGTGCCATCAGCGACACCGGGACGCAAACCTACGAGCAGTACTTC. It is translated as CAISDTGTQTYEQYF.

This chain uses TRBV24-1 with TRBJ1-6; D not resolved. The CDR3 contains 15 residues. V was cut by 7 bases and J by 8 bases, with 17 bases left in between. Per germline, CDR1 KGHDR and CDR2 SFDVKD. The CDR3 spells CATRASDRLDSPLHF. The CDR3 nucleotides are TGTGCCACCAGGGCTTCGGATCGGCTTGATTCACCCCTCCACTTT.

V is TRBV7-2 and J is TRBJ1-1; D is unresolved. The CDR3 runs to 14 residues. Germline lookup yields CDR1 SGHTA and CDR2 FQGNSA. Trimming shortened V by 5 bases and J by 11 bases, and 21 bases separated the two germline ends. The CDR3 here is CASSPRGGLWRAFF. CDR3 nucleotides: TGTGCCAGCAGCCCGCGCGGAGGACTGTGGAGGGCTTTCTTT.

Concerning this clone itself: Other DNA sequences of this sample code for an identical CDR3. This chain connects TRBV3-1 (or the pseudogene TRBV3-2) to TRBJ1-5, with TRBD1 matching over 7 bases. CDR3 length equals 15 residues. Germline assignment: CDR1 LGHDT and CDR2 YNNKEL (reference sequence). The V and J ends lost 0 bases and 6 bases, in that order; junction bases with no gene match: 5. The CDR3 region is CASSQDGAGGQPQHF. CDR3 nucleotides: TGTGCCAGCAGCCAAGATGGGGCAGGGGGTCAGCCCCAGCATTTT.

This chain uses TRBV7-8 with TRBJ2-2; D ambiguous. The CDR3 length is 13 residues. The germline CDR1 and CDR2 sequences are SGHVS and FQNEAQ. With 5 bases removed from V and 3 bases from J, the gap between germline ends came to 7 bases. CDR3 nucleotides: TGTGCCAGCAGCCTACAGCACACCGGGGAGCTGTTTTTT. Its protein product is CASSLQHTGELFF.

The V call is TRBV19, the J call TRBJ1-1; TRBD1 agrees at 9 bases. Germline loops: CDR1 LNHDA, CDR2 SQIVND (reference sequence). CDR3 length equals 15 residues. The V gene end was trimmed by 5 bases and the J gene end by 7 bases; junction bases not matched to a gene: 11. DNA for the CDR3: TGTGCCAGTAGTCAAAATGCCCGGACAGGGGATGAAGCTTTCTTT. It specifies CASSQNARTGDEAFF.

This clone has only one observation. The chain couples TRBV28 to TRBJ2-7, with D perhaps matching TRBD1 (6 bases). Germline V gene data show CDR1 as MDHEN and CDR2 as SYDVKM. V lost 7 bases and J 6 bases, leaving 25 bases between the germline ends. This CDR3 has 16 amino acids. CDR3 residues: CASKGPLGGEGIEQYF. The CDR3 coding sequence is TGTGCCAGCAAGGGACCCCTTGGGGGCGAAGGGATCGAGCAGTACTTC.

V is TRBV27 and J is TRBJ1-1, with D unresolved. The CDR3 consists of 13 residues. Trimming removed 5 bases from V and 2 bases from J, with 9 bases in between. Germline assignment: CDR1 MNHEY and CDR2 SMNVEV (reference sequence). The CDR3 is CASSRHSNTEAFF. The CDR3 nucleotides are TGTGCCAGCAGTCGCCACTCAAACACTGAAGCTTTCTTT.

V is TRBV3-1 (or the pseudogene TRBV3-2) and J is TRBJ2-1, with TRBD2 matching over 12 bases. Germline lookup yields CDR1 LGHDT and CDR2 YNNKEL (reference sequence). The junction had 14 bases not matched to a gene; V was cut back by 0 bases and J by 5 bases. This CDR3 is 20 amino acids long. In DNA form, the CDR3 reads TGTGCCAGCAGCCAAGAGCCTCGGCTAGCGGGGGGGCTCACCCACAATGAGCAGTTCTTC. Amino acid sequence: CASSQEPRLAGGLTHNEQFF.

V usage is TRBV30 and J usage is TRBJ1-4; possible D gene TRBD1, 5 bases. Trimming removed 3 bases at V and 3 bases at J, with 14 bases between. Germline V gene data show CDR1 as GTSNPN and CDR2 as SVGIG (reference sequence). This CDR3 has 15 amino acids. The CDR3 nucleotides are TGTGCCTGGAGCGCAGGGCTGGTAGCTAATGAAAAACTGTTTTTT. Its translation: CAWSAGLVANEKLFF.